This T cell receptor beta chain was retrieved from a study of post-analysis software for immune sequencing data. General study results and limits: By F measure, strong co-clustering occurred among samples prepared in the same batch. In patients, TRBV5-6, TRBV5-1 and TRBV20-1 belonged to about five TRBV segments found more frequently than in controls. When compared against controls, multiple sclerosis patients showed significantly lower normalized Chao1 diversity.

About this clonotype: Its antigen is undetermined.

Tagging with unique molecular identifiers was a feature of the TCR beta cDNA libraries. TCRdb recomputed calls from the PCR reads with MiXCR, one row per CDR3 protein. The table records a few hundred thousand distinct CDR3 sequences, less than 35% of them present only once. The V gene end was trimmed by 0 bases and the J gene end by 0 bases; junction bases not matched to a gene: 5. The CDR3 has 16 amino acids. CDR1 is MNHNY, CDR2 SVGAGI, per germline (reference sequence). This rearrangement joins TRBV6-6 to TRBJ2-7, with 7 positions matching TRBD2. Sequenced material: blood. This clonotype originated in a girl between 5 and 17 years old with multiple sclerosis. The CDR3 region has the DNA TGTGCCAGCAGTTACTCGAGCGGGGTCTCCTCCTACGAGCAGTACTTC. Its protein is CASSYSSGVSSYEQYF.